This T cell receptor beta chain was retrieved from a study of OX40 agonist ivuxolimab in advanced cancers. This clone was picked up one time. Profiled with immunoSEQ multiplex PCR; TCRdb holds only in-frame clones, not every one. The sample contains tens of thousands of clones, about 91% of which appear only once. The TCR was taken from an adult with an advanced solid tumor such as melanoma, head and neck, liver or kidney cancer. This material consisted of CD4+ or CD8+ T cells sorted from blood, taken in a trial of the OX40 agonist ivuxolimab.

The CDR3 DNA follows: TGCGCCAGCAGCCAAGAGTCAGGGAGGTTGACAGATACGCAGTATTTT. The encoded protein is CASSQESGRLTDTQYF. This chain joins TRBV4-3 and TRBJ2-3, with D possibly TRBD2 on 6 matching bases. The germline gives CDR1 LGHNA, CDR2 YSLEER. CDR3 length equals 16 residues. V was trimmed by 0 bases and J by 3 bases, leaving 13 bases between them.